This T cell receptor beta chain was recovered during a study of OX40 agonist ivuxolimab in advanced cancers. Trimming removed 4 bases at V and 5 bases at J, with 16 bases between. CDR1 and CDR2 (germline): SGHNT, YYREEE (reference sequence). The CDR3 totals 14 residues. Clones were sequenced by immunoSEQ multiplex PCR, and TCRdb holds only the in-frame ones, with some missing. The sample has about 93,000 clones; under 95% are singletons. The origin of this receptor is an adult with an advanced solid tumor such as melanoma, head and neck, liver or kidney cancer. The material was CD4+ or CD8+ T cells sorted from blood, obtained in a trial of the OX40 agonist ivuxolimab. The chain has TRBV5-4 and TRBJ2-7, with D perhaps matching TRBD1 (5 bases). The CDR3 bases are TGTGCCAGCAGCAGGAGCCAGGGTTTAAACGAGCAGTACTTC. This translates into CASSRSQGLNEQYF.